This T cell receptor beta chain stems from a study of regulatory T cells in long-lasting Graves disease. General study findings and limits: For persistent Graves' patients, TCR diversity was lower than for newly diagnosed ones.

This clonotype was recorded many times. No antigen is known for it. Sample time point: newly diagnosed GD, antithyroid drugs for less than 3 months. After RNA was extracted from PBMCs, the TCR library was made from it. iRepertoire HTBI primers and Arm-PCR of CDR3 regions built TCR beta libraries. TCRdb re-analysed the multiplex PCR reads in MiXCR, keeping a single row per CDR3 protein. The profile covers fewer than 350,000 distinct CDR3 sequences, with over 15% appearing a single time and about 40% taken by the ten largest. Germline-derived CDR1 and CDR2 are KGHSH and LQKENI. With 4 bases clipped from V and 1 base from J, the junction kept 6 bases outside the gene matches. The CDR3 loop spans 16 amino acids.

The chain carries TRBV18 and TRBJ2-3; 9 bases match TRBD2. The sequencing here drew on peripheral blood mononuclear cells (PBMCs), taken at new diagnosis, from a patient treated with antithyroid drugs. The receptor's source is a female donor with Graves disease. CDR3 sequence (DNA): TGTGCCAGCTCACGCGGGAGGGCCGTCGGCACAGATACGCAGTATTTT. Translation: CASSRGRAVGTDTQYF. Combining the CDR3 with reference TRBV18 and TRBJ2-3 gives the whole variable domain NAGVMQNPRHLVRRRGQEARLRCSPMKGHSHVYWYRQLPEEGLKFMVYLQKENIIDESGMPKERFSAEFPKEGPSILRIQQVVRGDSAAYFCASSRGRAVGTDTQYFGPGTRLTVL.